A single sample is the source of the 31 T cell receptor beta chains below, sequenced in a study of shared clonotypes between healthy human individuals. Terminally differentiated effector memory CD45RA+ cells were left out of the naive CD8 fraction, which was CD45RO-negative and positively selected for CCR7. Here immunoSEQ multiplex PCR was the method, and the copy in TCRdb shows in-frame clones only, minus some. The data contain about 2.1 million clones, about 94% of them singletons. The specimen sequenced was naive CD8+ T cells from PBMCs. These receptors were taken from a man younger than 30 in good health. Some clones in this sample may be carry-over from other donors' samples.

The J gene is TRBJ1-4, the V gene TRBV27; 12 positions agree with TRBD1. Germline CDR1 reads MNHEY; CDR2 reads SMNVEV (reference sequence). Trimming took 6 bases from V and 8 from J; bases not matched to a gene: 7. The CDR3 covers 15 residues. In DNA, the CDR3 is TGTGCCAGCAGAAAGGGACAGGGGGCCGGAGAAAAACTGTTTTTT. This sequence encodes CASRKGQGAGEKLFF.

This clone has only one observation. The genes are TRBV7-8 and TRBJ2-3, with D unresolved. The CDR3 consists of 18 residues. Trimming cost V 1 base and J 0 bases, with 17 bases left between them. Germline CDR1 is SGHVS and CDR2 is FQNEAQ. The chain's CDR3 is CASSLDVLASPSTDTQYF. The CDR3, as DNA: TGTGCCAGCAGCTTAGATGTCTTAGCTAGTCCTAGCACAGATACGCAGTATTTT. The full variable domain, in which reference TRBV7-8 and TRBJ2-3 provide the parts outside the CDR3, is GAGVSQSPRYKVAKRGQDVALRCDPISGHVSLFWYQQALGQGPEFLTYFQNEAQLDKSGLPSDRFFAERPEGSVSTLKIQRTQQEDSAVYLCASSLDVLASPSTDTQYFGPGTRLTVL.

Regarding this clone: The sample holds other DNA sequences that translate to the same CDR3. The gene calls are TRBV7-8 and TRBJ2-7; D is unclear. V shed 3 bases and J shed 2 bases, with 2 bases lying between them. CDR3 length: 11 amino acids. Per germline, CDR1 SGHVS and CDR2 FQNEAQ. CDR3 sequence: CASSLTYEQYF. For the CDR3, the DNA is TGTGCCAGCAGCTTGACCTACGAGCAGTACTTC.

The CDR3 nucleotides are TGTGCCAGCAGTCTAGTCCTATCGTTCAATGAGCAGTTCTTC. The encoded protein is CASSLVLSFNEQFF. J is TRBJ2-1 and V is TRBV28; D is unresolved. Deletions cut 5 bases from V and 6 bases from J, with 14 bases between. The germline gives CDR1 MDHEN, CDR2 SYDVKM. The CDR3 runs 14 residues.

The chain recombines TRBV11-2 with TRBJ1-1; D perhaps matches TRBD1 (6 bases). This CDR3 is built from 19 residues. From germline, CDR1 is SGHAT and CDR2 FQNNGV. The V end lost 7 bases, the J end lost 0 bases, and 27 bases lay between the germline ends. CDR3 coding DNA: TGTGCCAGCACCACTCGTCTAGGGGACATCGGTGGGTTGAACACTGAAGCTTTCTTT. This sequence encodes CASTTRLGDIGGLNTEAFF.

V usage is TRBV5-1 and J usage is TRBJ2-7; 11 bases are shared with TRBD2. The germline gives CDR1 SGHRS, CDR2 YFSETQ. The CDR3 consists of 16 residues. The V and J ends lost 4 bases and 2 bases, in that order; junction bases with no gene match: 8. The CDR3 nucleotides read TGCGCCAGCAGCGCCACTAGCGGGAGTTACCCCTACGAGCAGTACTTC. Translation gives CASSATSGSYPYEQYF.

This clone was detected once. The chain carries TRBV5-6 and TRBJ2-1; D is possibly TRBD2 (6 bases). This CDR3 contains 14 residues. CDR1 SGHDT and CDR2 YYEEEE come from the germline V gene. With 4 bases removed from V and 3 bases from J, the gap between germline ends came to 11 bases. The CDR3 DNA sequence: TGTGCCAGCAGCGTAGGGACTCGCTACAATGAGCAGTTCTTC. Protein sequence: CASSVGTRYNEQFF.

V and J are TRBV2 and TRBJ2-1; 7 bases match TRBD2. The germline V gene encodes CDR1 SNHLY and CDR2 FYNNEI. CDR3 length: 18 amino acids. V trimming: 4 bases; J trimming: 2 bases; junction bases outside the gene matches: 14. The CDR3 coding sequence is TGTGCCAGCAGTGGCCCCCCCACTAGCGCAACCGCCTACAATGAGCAGTTCTTC. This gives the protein CASSGPPTSATAYNEQFF.

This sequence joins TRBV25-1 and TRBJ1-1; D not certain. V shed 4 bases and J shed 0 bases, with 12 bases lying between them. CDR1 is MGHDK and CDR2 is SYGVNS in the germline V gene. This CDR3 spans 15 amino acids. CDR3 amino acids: CASSGVSRLNTEAFF. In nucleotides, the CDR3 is TGTGCCAGCAGTGGAGTGAGCAGGCTGAACACTGAAGCTTTCTTT.

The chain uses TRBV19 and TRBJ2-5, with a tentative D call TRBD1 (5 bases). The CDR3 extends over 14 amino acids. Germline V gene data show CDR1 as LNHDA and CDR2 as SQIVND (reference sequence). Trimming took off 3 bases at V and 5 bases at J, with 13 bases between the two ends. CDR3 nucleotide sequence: TGTGCCAGTAGTATGCAACGCAGGGCGGAGACCCAGTACTTC. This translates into CASSMQRRAETQYF.

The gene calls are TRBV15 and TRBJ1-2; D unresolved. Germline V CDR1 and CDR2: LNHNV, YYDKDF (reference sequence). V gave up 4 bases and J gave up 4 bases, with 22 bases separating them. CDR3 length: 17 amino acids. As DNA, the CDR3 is TGTGCCACCAGCAAAGTCCCCACCGACACCAAAATCTATGGCTACACCTTC. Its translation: CATSKVPTDTKIYGYTF.

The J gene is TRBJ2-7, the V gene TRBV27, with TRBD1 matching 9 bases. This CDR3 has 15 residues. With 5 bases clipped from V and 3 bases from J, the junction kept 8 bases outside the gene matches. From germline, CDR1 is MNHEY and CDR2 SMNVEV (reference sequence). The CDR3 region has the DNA TGTGCCAGCAGTCCCCGGGACAGGGAGTACTACGAGCAGTACTTC. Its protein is CASSPRDREYYEQYF.

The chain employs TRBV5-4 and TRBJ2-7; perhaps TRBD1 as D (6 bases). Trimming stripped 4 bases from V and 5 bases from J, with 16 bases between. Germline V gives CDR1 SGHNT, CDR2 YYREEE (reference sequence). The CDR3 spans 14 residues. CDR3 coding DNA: TGTGCCAGCAGCCCGAAACCCCCAGGGGACGAGCAGTACTTC. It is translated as CASSPKPPGDEQYF.

The CDR3 nucleotides read TGTGCCAGCGACGGGGCCTCAGGGGCGTTCTTC. It codes for CASDGASGAFF. The chain combines TRBV7-2 with TRBJ2-1, with D tentatively TRBD1 (6 bases). The germline CDR1 and CDR2 sequences are SGHTA and FQGNSA. CDR3 size: 11 residues. The V end lost 8 bases, the J end lost 15 bases, and 17 bases lay between the germline ends.

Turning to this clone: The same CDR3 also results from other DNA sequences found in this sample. CDR3 nucleotides: TGTGCCAGCAGTTTAACAGGGGGGGGCACTGAAGCTTTCTTT. Translation: CASSLTGGGTEAFF. This sequence joins TRBV27 and TRBJ1-1; 8 bases fit TRBD1. V shed 2 bases, J shed 4 bases, and the junction held 3 bases outside the gene matches. Germline V gene lookup returns CDR1 MNHEY and CDR2 SMNVEV (reference sequence). This CDR3 has 14 residues.

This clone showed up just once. CDR3 sequence (DNA): TGTGCCAGCAGCTCCCTGACTAGCGGGAGGGGTGGAGATACGCAGTATTTT. Translation gives CASSSLTSGRGGDTQYF. The chain has TRBV7-8 and TRBJ2-3, with 14 bases matching TRBD2. The germline V gene encodes CDR1 SGHVS and CDR2 FQNEAQ. Trimming took 4 bases from V and 5 from J; bases not matched to a gene: 8. The CDR3 has 17 residues.

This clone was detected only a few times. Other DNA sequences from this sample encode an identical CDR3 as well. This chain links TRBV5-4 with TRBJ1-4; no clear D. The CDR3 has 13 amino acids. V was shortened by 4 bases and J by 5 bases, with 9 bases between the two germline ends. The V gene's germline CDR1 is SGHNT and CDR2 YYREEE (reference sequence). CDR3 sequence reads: CASSLGLNEKLFF. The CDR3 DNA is TGTGCCAGCAGCCTCGGACTCAATGAAAAACTGTTTTTT.

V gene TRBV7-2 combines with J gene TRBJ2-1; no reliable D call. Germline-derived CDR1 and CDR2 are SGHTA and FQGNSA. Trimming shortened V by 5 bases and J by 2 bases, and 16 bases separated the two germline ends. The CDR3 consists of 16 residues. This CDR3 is CASSPEAPWTYNEQFF. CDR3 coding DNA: TGTGCCAGCAGCCCAGAGGCCCCTTGGACCTACAATGAGCAGTTCTTC.

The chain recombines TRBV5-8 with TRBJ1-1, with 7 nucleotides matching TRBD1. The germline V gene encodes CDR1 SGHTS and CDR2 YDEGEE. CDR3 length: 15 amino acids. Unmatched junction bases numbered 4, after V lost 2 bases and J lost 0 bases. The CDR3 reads CASSFTTGLNTEAFF. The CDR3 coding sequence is TGTGCCAGCAGCTTCACGACAGGGCTGAACACTGAAGCTTTCTTT.

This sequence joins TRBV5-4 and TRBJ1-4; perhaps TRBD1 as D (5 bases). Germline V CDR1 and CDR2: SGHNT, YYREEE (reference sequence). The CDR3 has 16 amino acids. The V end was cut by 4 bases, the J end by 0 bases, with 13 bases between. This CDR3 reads CASSIRRETTNEKLFF. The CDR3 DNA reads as TGTGCCAGCAGCATACGCAGGGAAACAACTAATGAAAAACTGTTTTTT.

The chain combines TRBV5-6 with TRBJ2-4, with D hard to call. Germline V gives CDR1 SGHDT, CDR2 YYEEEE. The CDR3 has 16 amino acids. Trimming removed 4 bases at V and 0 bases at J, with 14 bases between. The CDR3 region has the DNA TGTGCCAGCAGCCAAGGGCTTGAACTAGCCAAAAACATTCAGTACTTC. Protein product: CASSQGLELAKNIQYF.

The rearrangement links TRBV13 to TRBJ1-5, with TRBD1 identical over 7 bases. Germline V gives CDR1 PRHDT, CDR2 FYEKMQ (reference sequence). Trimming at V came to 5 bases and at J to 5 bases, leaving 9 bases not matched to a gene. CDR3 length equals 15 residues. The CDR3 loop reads CASSPGGGGYQPQHF. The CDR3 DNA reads TGTGCCAGCAGCCCGGGGGGAGGGGGCTATCAGCCCCAGCATTTT.

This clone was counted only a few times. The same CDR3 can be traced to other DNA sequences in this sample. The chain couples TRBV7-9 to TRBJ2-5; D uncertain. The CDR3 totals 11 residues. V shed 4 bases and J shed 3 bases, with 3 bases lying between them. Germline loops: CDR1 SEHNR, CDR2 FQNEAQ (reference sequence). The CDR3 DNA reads TGTGCCAGCAGCTCTGAAGAGACCCAGTACTTC. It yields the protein CASSSEETQYF.

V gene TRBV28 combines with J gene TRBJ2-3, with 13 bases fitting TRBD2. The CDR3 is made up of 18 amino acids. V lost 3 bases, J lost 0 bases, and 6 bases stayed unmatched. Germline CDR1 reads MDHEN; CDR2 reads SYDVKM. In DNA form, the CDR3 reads TGTGCCAGCAGTTTCACGTCGGGACTAGCGGGAAGCACAGATACGCAGTATTTT. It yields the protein CASSFTSGLAGSTDTQYF.

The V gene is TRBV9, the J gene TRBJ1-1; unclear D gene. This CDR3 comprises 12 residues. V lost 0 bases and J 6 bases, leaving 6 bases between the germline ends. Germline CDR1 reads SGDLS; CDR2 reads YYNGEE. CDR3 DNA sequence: TGTGCCAGCAGCGTAGTAAATTCTGAAGCTTTCTTT. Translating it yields CASSVVNSEAFF.

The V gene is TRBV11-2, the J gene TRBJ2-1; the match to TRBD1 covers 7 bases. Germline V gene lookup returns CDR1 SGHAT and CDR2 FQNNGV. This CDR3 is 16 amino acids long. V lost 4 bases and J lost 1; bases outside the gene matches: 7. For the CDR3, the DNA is TGTGCCAGCAGCTCCACAGGGGAAGGGTCCTACAATGAGCAGTTCTTC. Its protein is CASSSTGEGSYNEQFF.

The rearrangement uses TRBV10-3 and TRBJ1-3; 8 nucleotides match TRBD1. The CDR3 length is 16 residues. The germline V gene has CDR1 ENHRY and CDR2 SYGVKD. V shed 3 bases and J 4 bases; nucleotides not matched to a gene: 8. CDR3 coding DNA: TGTGCCATCAGTGAATCGACAGGGGCGCGGGGAAACACCATATATTTT. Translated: CAISESTGARGNTIYF.

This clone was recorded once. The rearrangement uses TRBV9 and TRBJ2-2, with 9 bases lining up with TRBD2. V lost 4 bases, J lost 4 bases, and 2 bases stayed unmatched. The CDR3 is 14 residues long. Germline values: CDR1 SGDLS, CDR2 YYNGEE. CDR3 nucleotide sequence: TGTGCCAGCAGCCAAGCGGGAGGCACCGGGGAGCTGTTTTTT. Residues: CASSQAGGTGELFF.

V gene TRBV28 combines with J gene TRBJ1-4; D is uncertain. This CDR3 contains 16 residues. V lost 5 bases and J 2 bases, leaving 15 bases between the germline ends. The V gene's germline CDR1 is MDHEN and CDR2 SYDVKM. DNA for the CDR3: TGTGCCAGCAGTAAAAGTTGGGATCCGACTAATGAAAAACTGTTTTTT. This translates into CASSKSWDPTNEKLFF.

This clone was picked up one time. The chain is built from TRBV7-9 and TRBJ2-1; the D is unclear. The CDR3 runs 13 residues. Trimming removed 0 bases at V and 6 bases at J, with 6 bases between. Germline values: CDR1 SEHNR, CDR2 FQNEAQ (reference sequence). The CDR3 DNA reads TGTGCCAGCAGCTTAGCTGGATTCAATGAGCAGTTCTTC. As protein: CASSLAGFNEQFF. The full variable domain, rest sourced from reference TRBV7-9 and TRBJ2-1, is DTGVSQNPRHKITKRGQNVTFRCDPISEHNRLYWYRQTLGQGPEFLTYFQNEAQLEKSRLLSDRFSAERPKGSFSTLEIQRTEQGDSAMYLCASSLAGFNEQFFGPGTRLTVL.

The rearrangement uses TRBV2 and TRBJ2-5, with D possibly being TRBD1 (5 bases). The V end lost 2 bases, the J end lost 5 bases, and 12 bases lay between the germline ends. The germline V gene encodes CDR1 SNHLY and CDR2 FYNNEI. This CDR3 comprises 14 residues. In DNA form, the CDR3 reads TGTGCCAGCAGTGAATGGAGCAGGGTGGAGACCCAGTACTTC. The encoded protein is CASSEWSRVETQYF.